This T cell receptor (beta chain) originates from a study of T cell clusters in autoimmune cytopenias. Remarks on this clonotype: Its antigen is currently unknown.

Multiplex touch-down PCR amplified TRB using TRB-A and TRB-B pools in one tube. TCRdb reprocessed the multiplex PCR reads and keeps a single row for each CDR3 protein, giving no DNA. In all, the sample yields about 11,000 distinct CDR3 sequences. Roughly 38,000 genome equivalents of blood DNA were amplified for TRB. Broader study findings: Active autoimmune hepatitis patients had approximately 3-fold fewer exclusive TRB clusters than healthy donors.

Germline V gene data show CDR1 as LNHNV and CDR2 as YYDKDF (reference sequence). The CDR3 extends over 15 amino acids. These data were also reused for a study on T cell repertoires in aging, cancer and after chemotherapy. From that report: Over several months to years, re-sampled healthy donor repertoires clearly shared clones.

This TCR was recovered from a human donor in good health. The chain joins TRBV15 to TRBJ2-3. The sample taken for sequencing was peripheral blood. The CDR3 sequence is CATSRASISADTQYF.